The sequence of this T cell receptor (beta chain) was determined in a study of identifying expanded T cells in peripheral blood. Here immunoSEQ multiplex PCR was the method, and the copy in TCRdb shows in-frame clones only, minus some. The sample lists 80,000 to 90,000 clones; 75% to 90% were seen once. As for this clone: The target antigen is unknown.

During the collection period, no donor immune events like infections were recorded. Germline assignment: CDR1 SGHDN and CDR2 FVKESK. The CDR3 loop spans 14 amino acids. With 0 bases removed from V and 1 base from J, the gap between germline ends came to 3 bases. Points from the study as a whole: Technical replicates showed about 1.1 changed clones; two weeks roughly 18; four weeks 19. Across healthy donors, higher total template counts meant significantly greater roughly 2-week count variance.

The rearrangement uses TRBV14 and TRBJ2-2; no definite D call. This TCR came from a person aged 18-70 years in good health. The sequencing input was blood. The CDR3 reads CASSQDWNTGELFF. CDR3 DNA sequence: TGTGCCAGCAGCCAAGATTGGAACACCGGGGAGCTGTTTTTT.